What follows are 32 T cell receptor beta chains derived from one specimen sequenced in a study of monozygotic twins with inflammatory bowel disease. Each CDR3 protein gets one entry in TCRdb, which reprocessed the 5' RACE reads and gives no DNA. This sample lists around 380,000 distinct CDR3 sequences; its ten largest clones have more than 2%. Material: blood. The receptors here all came from a human donor with ulcerative colitis or Crohn's disease, or a healthy co-twin of an affected twin (not recorded which).

The CDR3 sequence: CATSDPTDSHGYTF. The chain employs TRBV24-1 and TRBJ1-2; TCRdb's assignment of TRBD1 cannot be checked, as there is no DNA. Germline lookup yields CDR1 KGHDR and CDR2 SFDVKD. This CDR3 comprises 14 residues.

The chain employs TRBV20-1 and TRBJ1-5; the D call of TRBD1 rests on TCRdb alone, since no DNA is present to check it. The CDR3 contains 17 residues. Germline loops: CDR1 DFQATT, CDR2 SNEGSKA (reference sequence). The CDR3 loop reads CSASQGGTPYSNQPQHF.

The chain joins TRBV6-1 to TRBJ1-5. The CDR3 spans 14 residues. CDR1 is MNHNS, CDR2 SASEGT, per germline. The CDR3 here is CARMTRDANQPQHF.

V and J are TRBV7-2 and TRBJ2-1; TCRdb indicates TRBD1, and absent DNA this call remains unverified. Germline-derived CDR1 and CDR2 are SGHTA and FQGNSA. This CDR3 is built from 13 residues. This CDR3 reads CASSPPALNEQFF. Looking up the rest from reference TRBV7-2 and TRBJ2-1 gives the full variable domain: GAGVSQSPSNKVTEKGKDVELRCDPISGHTALYWYRQSLGQGLEFLIYFQGNSAPDKSGLPSDRFSAERTGGSVSTLTIQRTQQEDSAVYLCASSPPALNEQFFGPGTRLTVL.

The chain has TRBV27 and TRBJ2-7. CDR3 length: 15 amino acids. Germline values: CDR1 MNHEY, CDR2 SMNVEV (reference sequence). CDR3 loop: CASSLSGGNSYEQYF.

The chain couples TRBV3-1 to TRBJ1-6; TCRdb names TRBD1, which stays unverified in the absence of DNA. CDR1 LGHDT and CDR2 YNNKEL come from the germline V gene (reference sequence). The CDR3 spans 15 residues. CDR3 amino acids: CASSPTGGYNSPLHF. The full variable domain, its missing parts supplied by reference TRBV3-1 and TRBJ1-6, is DTAVSQTPKYLVTQMGNDKSIKCEQNLGHDTMYWYKQDSKKFLKIMFSYNNKELIINETVPNRFSPKSPDKAHLNLHINSLELGDSAVYFCASSPTGGYNSPLHFGNGTRLTVT.

The chain couples TRBV19 to TRBJ1-6; TCRdb designates TRBD1, a call that cannot be tested without DNA. This CDR3 is 14 amino acids long. Germline V gene sequence: CDR1 LNHDA, CDR2 SQIVND (reference sequence). The CDR3: CASSAGTGGSPLHF.

The chain couples TRBV5-6 to TRBJ2-3. Germline lookup yields CDR1 SGHDT and CDR2 YYEEEE. The CDR3 has 15 residues. The chain's CDR3 is CASSLVPGITDTQYF.

J is TRBJ1-5 and V is TRBV10-3. Germline V gene lookup returns CDR1 ENHRY and CDR2 SYGVKD. The CDR3 consists of 13 residues. The CDR3: CAISFGGGQPQHF.

V gene TRBV7-8 combines with J gene TRBJ2-1; TCRdb picks TRBD1, but there is no DNA to check that call. Germline V gene sequence: CDR1 SGHVS, CDR2 FQNEAQ. The CDR3 is 18 residues long. This CDR3 reads CASSFGQGPPFSYNEQFF.

The chain carries TRBV5-4 and TRBJ2-5; TCRdb proposes TRBD2, but this gene call is untestable without DNA. The germline CDR1 and CDR2 sequences are SGHNT and YYREEE (reference sequence). This CDR3 comprises 15 residues. The CDR3 region is CASSPTSGSFVTQYF.

V usage is TRBV23-1 and J usage is TRBJ2-3; the D gene TCRdb calls, TRBD2, cannot be checked with no DNA. TRBV23-1 carries the ORF label, with uncertain function. The length of the CDR3 is 19 residues. The CDR3 protein is CASSRGTLLYSALTDTQYF.

V gene TRBV9 combines with J gene TRBJ2-2. Germline CDR1 reads SGDLS; CDR2 reads YYNGEE. There are 15 residues in the CDR3. CDR3: CASSVGTTMGGELFF.

The chain uses TRBV20-1 and TRBJ2-1; TCRdb's assignment of TRBD2 cannot be checked, as there is no DNA. This CDR3 spans 15 amino acids. Germline V lookup: CDR1 DFQATT, CDR2 SNEGSKA (reference sequence). The CDR3 region is CSARGRLAGHNEQFF.

The chain employs TRBV20-1 and TRBJ2-3; TCRdb's D call, TRBD2, is unchecked because there is no DNA. The V gene's germline CDR1 is DFQATT and CDR2 SNEGSKA (reference sequence). This CDR3 comprises 14 residues. The CDR3 reads CSALLALGTDTQYF.

The chain uses TRBV2 and TRBJ1-5; the TCRdb call, TRBD1, lacks DNA for checking. The CDR3 loop spans 16 amino acids. In germline, CDR1 is SNHLY, CDR2 FYNNEI. This CDR3 is CASSEGRGVSNQPQHF.

The chain couples TRBV27 to TRBJ2-2; absent DNA, TCRdb's TRBD2 call cannot be checked. CDR1 is MNHEY and CDR2 is SMNVEV in the germline V gene (reference sequence). The CDR3 runs to 16 residues. CDR3 in amino acids: CASSLLRQPSTGELFF.

The chain combines TRBV5-4 with TRBJ1-2; TCRdb calls TRBD1, which cannot be checked without DNA. The V gene's germline CDR1 is SGHNT and CDR2 YYREEE (reference sequence). The CDR3 sequence is 12 residues long. CDR3: CASSLDREGYTF.

This CDR3 is CASSFRTSDTGELFF. The rearrangement links TRBV5-5 to TRBJ2-2; TCRdb's assignment of TRBD2 cannot be checked, as there is no DNA. The CDR3 covers 15 residues. Germline V lookup: CDR1 SGHKS, CDR2 YYEKEE (reference sequence).

V and J are TRBV10-3 and TRBJ2-6; lacking DNA, the TRBD2 call made by TCRdb goes unchecked. CDR1 is ENHRY and CDR2 is SYGVKD in the germline V gene. CDR3 size: 17 residues. The CDR3 region is CAIRGAGGASGANVLTF.

The genes are TRBV5-1 and TRBJ2-7; absent DNA, TCRdb's TRBD1 call cannot be checked. Germline V gene data show CDR1 as SGHRS and CDR2 as YFSETQ. This CDR3 is 14 amino acids long. CDR3 loop: CASSSSASSYEQYF.

The chain links TRBV7-6 to TRBJ2-7. CDR3 size: 13 residues. Germline CDR1 reads SGHVS; CDR2 reads FNYEAQ. CDR3 loop: CASSLAVPNEQYF.

This sequence joins TRBV5-1 and TRBJ2-4; absent DNA, TCRdb's TRBD1 call cannot be checked. Germline assignment: CDR1 SGHRS and CDR2 YFSETQ. CDR3 size: 15 residues. Here the CDR3 reads CASSPPVRAKNIQYF. The full variable domain, its missing parts supplied by reference TRBV5-1 and TRBJ2-4, is KAGVTQTPRYLIKTRGQQVTLSCSPISGHRSVSWYQQTPGQGLQFLFEYFSETQRNKGNFPGRFSGRQFSNSRSEMNVSTLELGDSALYLCASSPPVRAKNIQYFGAGTRLSVL.

V gene TRBV6-6 combines with J gene TRBJ2-5. In germline, CDR1 is MNHNY, CDR2 SVGAGI (reference sequence). The CDR3 is made up of 14 amino acids. The CDR3 sequence: CASSYDFGGETQYF.

This CDR3 is CASSVASPWLAGQETQYF. The J gene is TRBJ2-5, the V gene TRBV9; TCRdb indicates TRBD2, and absent DNA this call remains unverified. Germline V gives CDR1 SGDLS, CDR2 YYNGEE. There are 18 residues in the CDR3.

The gene calls are TRBV10-2 and TRBJ1-1; the TCRdb call, TRBD1, lacks DNA for checking. The CDR3 is 17 residues long. Germline CDR1 is WSHSY and CDR2 is SAAADI. The CDR3 sequence: CASSEWNLSRQNTEAFF.

The chain couples TRBV15 to TRBJ1-2. The CDR3 sequence is 13 residues long. Germline CDR1 LNHNV, CDR2 YYDKDF (reference sequence). CDR3 amino acids: CATSRDPYGGDTF.

The V and J genes are TRBV7-2 and TRBJ2-3; TCRdb's assignment of TRBD1 cannot be checked, as there is no DNA. Per germline, CDR1 SGHTA and CDR2 FQGNSA. This CDR3 is built from 16 residues. CDR3 loop: CASSLNRGGRTDTQYF.

The chain joins TRBV7-2 to TRBJ1-5. CDR1 is SGHTA, CDR2 FQGNSA, per germline. This CDR3 has 13 amino acids. This CDR3 is CASSLWRDQPQHF.

V usage is TRBV5-1 and J usage is TRBJ1-4; TCRdb's D call of TRBD1 is untestable without DNA. This CDR3 region has 14 residues. The germline V gene has CDR1 SGHRS and CDR2 YFSETQ. The chain's CDR3 is CASSQRTGDEKLFF.

The gene calls are TRBV5-8 and TRBJ2-5; TCRdb proposes TRBD1, but this gene call is untestable without DNA. Germline assignment: CDR1 SGHTS and CDR2 YDEGEE. This CDR3 spans 16 amino acids. CDR3 residues: CASSRGQGLDQETQYF.

This chain links TRBV7-3 with TRBJ2-1; TCRdb returns TRBD1, unconfirmable since there is no DNA. CDR1 SGHTA and CDR2 FQGTGA come from the germline V gene. This CDR3 comprises 15 residues. The chain's CDR3 is CASSPWEADHNEQFF.